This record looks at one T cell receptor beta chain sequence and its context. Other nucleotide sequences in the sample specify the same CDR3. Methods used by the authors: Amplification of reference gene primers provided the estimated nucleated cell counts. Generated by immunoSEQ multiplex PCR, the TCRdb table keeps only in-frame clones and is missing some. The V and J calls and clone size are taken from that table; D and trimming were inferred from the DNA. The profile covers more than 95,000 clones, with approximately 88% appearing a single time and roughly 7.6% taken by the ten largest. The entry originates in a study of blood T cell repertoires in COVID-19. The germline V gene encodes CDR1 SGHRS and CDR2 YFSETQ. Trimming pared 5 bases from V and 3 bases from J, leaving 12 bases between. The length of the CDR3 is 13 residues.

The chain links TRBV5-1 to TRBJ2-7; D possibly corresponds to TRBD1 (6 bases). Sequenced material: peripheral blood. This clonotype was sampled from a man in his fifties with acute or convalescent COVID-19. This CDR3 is CASRRDTYYEQYF. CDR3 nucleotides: TGCGCCAGCAGGAGGGACACATACTACGAGCAGTACTTC.